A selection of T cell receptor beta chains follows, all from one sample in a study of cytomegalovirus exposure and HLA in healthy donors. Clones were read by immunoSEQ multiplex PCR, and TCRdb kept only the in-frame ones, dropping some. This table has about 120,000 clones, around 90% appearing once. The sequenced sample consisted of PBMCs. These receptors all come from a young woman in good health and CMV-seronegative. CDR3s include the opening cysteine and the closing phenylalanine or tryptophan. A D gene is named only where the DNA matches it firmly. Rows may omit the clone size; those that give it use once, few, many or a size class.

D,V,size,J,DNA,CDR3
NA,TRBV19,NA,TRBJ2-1,TGTGCCAGTAGTATTGCGTGGTCGGGCAGGGCCTCCTACAATGAGCAGTTCTTC,CASSIAWSGRASYNEQFF
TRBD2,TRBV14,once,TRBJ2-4,TGTGCCAGCAGCCCCACCGCGGGGGTTCAGTACTTC,CASSPTAGVQYF
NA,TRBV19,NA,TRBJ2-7,TGTGCCAGTAGTATAGATCTAGCAAGGGTCTACGAGCAGTACTTC,CASSIDLARVYEQYF
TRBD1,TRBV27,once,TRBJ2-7,TGTGCCAGCAGTTACGGGGACAGGGGATACGAGCAGTACTTC,CASSYGDRGYEQYF
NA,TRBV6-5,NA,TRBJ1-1,TGTGCCAGCAGTTACGGGTTGGGCAGGGTCACTGAAGCTTTCTTT,CASSYGLGRVTEAFF
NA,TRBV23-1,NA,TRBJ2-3,TGCGCCAGCATATCTTCGCGGAGGAATCCCACAGATACGCAGTATTTT,CASISSRRNPTDTQYF
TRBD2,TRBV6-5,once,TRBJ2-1,TGTGCCAGCAGGCTCGGGACTAGCGGCTACAATGAGCAGTTCTTC,CASRLGTSGYNEQFF
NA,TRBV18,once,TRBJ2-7,TGTGCCAGCTCACCAACAGGGACTACCTACGAGCAGTACTTC,CASSPTGTTYEQYF
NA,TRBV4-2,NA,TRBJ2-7,TGTGCCAGCAGCCAAGACAGAGTTGCGGGATCATCCTACGAGCAGTACTTC,CASSQDRVAGSSYEQYF
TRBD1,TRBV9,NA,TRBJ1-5,TGTGCCAGCAGCCCTGGGACAGGTCATCAGCCCCAGCATTTT,CASSPGTGHQPQHF
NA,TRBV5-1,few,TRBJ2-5,TGCGCCAGCAGCTTGGCCGGGGGAGAGACCCAGTACTTC,CASSLAGGETQYF
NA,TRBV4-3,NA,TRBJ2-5,TGCGCCAGCAGCCTCTCCCAGGGGGGCACCCAGTACTTC,CASSLSQGGTQYF
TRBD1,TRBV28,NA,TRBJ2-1,TGTGCCAGCAGAAAAAACAGGGGGGTCTCCTACAATGAGCAGTTCTTC,CASRKNRGVSYNEQFF
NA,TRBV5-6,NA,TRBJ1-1,TGTGCCAGCACCTGGGGGGCTGGGGGGGCCCGATCGAACACTGAAGCTTTCTTT,CASTWGAGGARSNTEAFF
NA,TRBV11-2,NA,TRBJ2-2,TGTGCCAGCAGCAAAATCGGGGGTGATCGAACCGGGGAGCTGTTTTTT,CASSKIGGDRTGELFF
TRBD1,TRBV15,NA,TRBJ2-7,TGTGCCACCAGCAGAGCCGGGACAGGGCCCTACGAGCAGTACTTC,CATSRAGTGPYEQYF
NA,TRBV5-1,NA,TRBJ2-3,TGCGCCAGCAGCGGAGATCATACGCAGTATTTT,CASSGDHTQYF
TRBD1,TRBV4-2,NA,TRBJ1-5,TGTGCCAGCAGCCAAGGTGGGGCAGGGGGGCTTCAGGATCAGCCCCAGCATTTT,CASSQGGAGGLQDQPQHF
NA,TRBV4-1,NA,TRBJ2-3,TGCGCCAGCAGCCAAGAAGGACAGCGCACAGATACGCAGTATTTT,CASSQEGQRTDTQYF
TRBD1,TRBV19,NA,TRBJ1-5,TGTGCCAGTAGAGGGACAGGGGTCGGGCAGCCCCAGCATTTT,CASRGTGVGQPQHF
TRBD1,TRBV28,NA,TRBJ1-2,TGTGCCAGCACCCCGACAGGGTGGGAAGGCTACACCTTC,CASTPTGWEGYTF
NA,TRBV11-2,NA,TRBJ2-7,TGTGCCAGCAGCTTAGGTCAGATCTACGAGCAGTACTTC,CASSLGQIYEQYF
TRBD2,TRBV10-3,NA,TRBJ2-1,TGTGCCATCAGTGACCAACTAGCGGGAGGAATTAATGAGCAGTTCTTC,CAISDQLAGGINEQFF
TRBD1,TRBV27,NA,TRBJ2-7,TGTGCCAGCAGTTTGTCCGGGACAGGTAAGCCCGAGCAGTACTTC,CASSLSGTGKPEQYF
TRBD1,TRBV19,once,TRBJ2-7,TGTGCCAGTAGTCACTCGGGACAGATCTCCTACGAGCAGTACTTC,CASSHSGQISYEQYF
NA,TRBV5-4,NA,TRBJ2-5,TGTGCCAGCAGCTTCCAAGCGGGCACTGCGACAAAAGAGACCCAGTACTTC,CASSFQAGTATKETQYF
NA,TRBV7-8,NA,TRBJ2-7,TGTGCCAGCAGCGGGCGATTACAGGGACGCGAGCAGTACTTC,CASSGRLQGREQYF
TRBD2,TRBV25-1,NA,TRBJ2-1,TGTGCCAGCAGTGAATATCGGGGGGAAACCTACAATGAGCAGTTCTTC,CASSEYRGETYNEQFF
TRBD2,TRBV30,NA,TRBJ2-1,TGTGCCTGGAGTGCTCTGACTAGCGGGAGGCCTCACAATGAGCAGTTCTTC,CAWSALTSGRPHNEQFF
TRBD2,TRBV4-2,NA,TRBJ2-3,TGTGCCAGCAGCCTAAACAGCGGGGAGGTCACAGATACGCAGTATTTT,CASSLNSGEVTDTQYF
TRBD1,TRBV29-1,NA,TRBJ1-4,TGCAGCGTAACGGGACAGGGAGGGGAGAATAATGAAAAACTGTTTTTT,CSVTGQGGENNEKLFF
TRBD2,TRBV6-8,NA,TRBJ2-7,TGTGCCAGCAGTTGTACGTGCGGGACTAGCGGGAGTAAGTGGTGGGAGCAGTACTTC,CASSCTCGTSGSKWWEQYF
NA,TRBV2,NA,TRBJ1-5,TGTGCCAGCAGTGTGGGGGGGGGCAATCAGCCCCAGCATTTT,CASSVGGGNQPQHF
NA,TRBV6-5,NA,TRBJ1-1,TGTGCCAGCAGTTACTCGTCAGGATCGAACACTGAAGCTTTCTTT,CASSYSSGSNTEAFF
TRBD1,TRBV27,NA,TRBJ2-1,TGTGCCACCAGGGACAGGGGGAGTAGCTCCTACAATGAGCAGTTCTTC,CATRDRGSSSYNEQFF
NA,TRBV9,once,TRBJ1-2,TGTGCCAGCAGCGTTCAGGGTCCGTACTATGGCTACACCTTC,CASSVQGPYYGYTF
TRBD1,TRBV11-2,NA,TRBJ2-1,TGTGCCAGCAGCGTGGGACAGGGGGTCAGCGGAGCCCTCAATGAGCAGTTCTTC,CASSVGQGVSGALNEQFF
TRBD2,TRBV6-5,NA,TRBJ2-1,TGTGCCAGCTCCAGGGCTAGCGGGGATTACAATGAGCAGTTCTTC,CASSRASGDYNEQFF
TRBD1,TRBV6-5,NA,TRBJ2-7,TGTGCCAGCAGTTACTCGGGGACAGGAGTGGGAGAGCAGTACTTC,CASSYSGTGVGEQYF
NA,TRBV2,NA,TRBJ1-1,TGTGCCAGCAGTCAGGACAGGAACACTGAAGCTTTCTTT,CASSQDRNTEAFF
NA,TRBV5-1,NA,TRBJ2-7,TGCGCCAGCAGCTTGGCCTTTACGGGGACATTCTCCTACGAGCAGTACTTC,CASSLAFTGTFSYEQYF
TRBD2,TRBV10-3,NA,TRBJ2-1,TGTGCCATCAGTGCGGGTAGCGGGCACAATGAGCAGTTCTTC,CAISAGSGHNEQFF
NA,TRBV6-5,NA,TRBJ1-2,TGTGCCAGCAGTTACTCGATCCTTCGGGGAAACTATGGCTACACCTTC,CASSYSILRGNYGYTF
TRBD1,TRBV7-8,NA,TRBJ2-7,TGTGCCAGCAGCCGCTTGGGACAGGGATCGGGCGAGCAGTACTTC,CASSRLGQGSGEQYF
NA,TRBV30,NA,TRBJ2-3,TGTGCTTTGAGCCCGGGCACAGATACGCAGTATTTT,CALSPGTDTQYF
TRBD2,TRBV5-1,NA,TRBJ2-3,TGCGCCAGCAGCTTGGTTGCGGGAGGGCCCGGAGATACGCAGTATTTT,CASSLVAGGPGDTQYF
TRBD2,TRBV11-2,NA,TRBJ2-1,TGTGCCAGCAGCTTAGAGATTATACTAGCGGGAGTAAGGCAGTTCTTC,CASSLEIILAGVRQFF
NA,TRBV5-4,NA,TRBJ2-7,TGTGCCAGCAGCCGCGAGGGGGTCAAAGCCTACGAGCAGTACTTC,CASSREGVKAYEQYF
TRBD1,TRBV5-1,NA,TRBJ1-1,TGCGCCAGCAGGCGGACAGGGCCGGCGGCTGAAGCTTTCTTT,CASRRTGPAAEAFF
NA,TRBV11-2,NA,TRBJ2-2,TGTGCCAGCAGCCCCCGGACAGCCGACACCGGGGAGCTGTTTTTT,CASSPRTADTGELFF
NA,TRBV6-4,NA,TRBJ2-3,TGTGCCAGCAGTGGATTTCATAGCTCCAGCACAGATACGCAGTATTTT,CASSGFHSSSTDTQYF
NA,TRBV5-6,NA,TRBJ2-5,TGTGCCAGCAGCTTTACAGGGTTAGAGACCCAGTACTTC,CASSFTGLETQYF
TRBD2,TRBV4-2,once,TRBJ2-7,TGTGCCAGCAGCCAAGCGGGAGGGGAGGAGCAGTACTTC,CASSQAGGEEQYF
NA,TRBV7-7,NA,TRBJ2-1,TGTGCTAGCAGCTTAGGGCTTTCGGGAGAGTTGGAGGCTAATGAGCAGTTCTTC,CASSLGLSGELEANEQFF
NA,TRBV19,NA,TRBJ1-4,TGTGCCACCACCATACACTTTGGGCCTGGCCCAGGCGTAGCTAATGAAAAACTGTTTTTT,CATTIHFGPGPGVANEKLFF
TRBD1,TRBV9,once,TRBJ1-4,TGTGCCAGCAGCGCCAGAGAACCGGGACAGGGGGTAGGGGGTGAAAAACTGTTTTTT,CASSAREPGQGVGGEKLFF
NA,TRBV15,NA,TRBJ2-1,TGTGCCACCAGCAGAGCTAGACTAGTAGCCACTCTCAATGAGCAGTTCTTC,CATSRARLVATLNEQFF
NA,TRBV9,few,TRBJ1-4,TGTGCCAGCAGCCCCGGCGGAACAACTAATGAAAAACTGTTTTTT,CASSPGGTTNEKLFF
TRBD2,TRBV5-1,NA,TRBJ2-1,TGCGCCAGCAGCCCGGGACTAGCCTATAACAATGAGCAGTTCTTC,CASSPGLAYNNEQFF